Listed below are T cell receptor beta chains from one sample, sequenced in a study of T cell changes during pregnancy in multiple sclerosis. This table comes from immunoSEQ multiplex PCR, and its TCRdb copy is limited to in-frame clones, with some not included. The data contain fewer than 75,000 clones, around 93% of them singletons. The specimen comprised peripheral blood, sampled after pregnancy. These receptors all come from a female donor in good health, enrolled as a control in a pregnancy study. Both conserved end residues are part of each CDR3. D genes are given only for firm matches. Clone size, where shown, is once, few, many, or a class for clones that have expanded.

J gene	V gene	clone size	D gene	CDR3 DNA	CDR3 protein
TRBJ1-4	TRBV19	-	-	TGTGCCTCCTCTCGTAGGCGGGCGGGAGATGAAAAACTGTTTTTT	CASSRRRAGDEKLFF
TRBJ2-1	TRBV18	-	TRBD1	TGTGCCAGCTCCCTACAGGGGAATGAGCAGTTCTTC	CASSLQGNEQFF
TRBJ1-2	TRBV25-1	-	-	TGTGCCAGCAGTGAGCCAGGGGATAACTATGGCTACACCTTC	CASSEPGDNYGYTF
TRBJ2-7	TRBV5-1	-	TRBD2	TGCGCCAGCAGCTTGAGGACTAGCGCCTACGAGCAGTACTTC	CASSLRTSAYEQYF
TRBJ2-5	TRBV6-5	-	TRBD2	TGTGCCAGCAGTTCCGCGGGAGAAGAGACCCAGTACTTC	CASSSAGEETQYF
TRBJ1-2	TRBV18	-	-	TGTGCCAGCTCACCCCTGACCGGGGGAAACTATGGCTACACCTTC	CASSPLTGGNYGYTF
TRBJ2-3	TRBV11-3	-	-	TGTGCCAGCAGCGAGGAGGTACCCACAGATACGCAGTATTTT	CASSEEVPTDTQYF
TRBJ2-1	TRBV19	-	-	TGTGCCAGTAGTTTCGGTGGTTCCTACAATGAGCAGTTCTTC	CASSFGGSYNEQFF
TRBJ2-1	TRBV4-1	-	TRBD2	TGCGCCAGCAGCCAAGAAAGATCGGGACTAGCGAAAAGCTCCTACAATGAGCAGTTCTTC	CASSQERSGLAKSSYNEQFF
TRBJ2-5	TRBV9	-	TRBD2	TGTGCCAGCAGCGTCTCTAGCGGGGGGGCCAGTAAGACCCAGTACTTC	CASSVSSGGASKTQYF
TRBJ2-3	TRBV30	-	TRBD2	TGTGCCTGGAGGTATACTAGCGGGGGCGCTCGGGGGACAGATACGCAGTATTTT	CAWRYTSGGARGTDTQYF
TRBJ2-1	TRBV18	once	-	TGTGCCAGCTCACCCAAGGGGATAGGGAATGAGCAGTTCTTC	CASSPKGIGNEQFF
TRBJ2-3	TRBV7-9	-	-	TGTGCCAGCAGCCTGCTCGGGGGAGGTACAGATACGCAGTATTTT	CASSLLGGGTDTQYF
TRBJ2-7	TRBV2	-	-	TGTGCCAGCAGTGATCCGGCTGGGCCCTACGAGCAGTACTTC	CASSDPAGPYEQYF
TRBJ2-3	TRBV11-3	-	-	TGTGCCAGCAGCCCCCCAGCGGGCACAGATACGCAGTATTTT	CASSPPAGTDTQYF
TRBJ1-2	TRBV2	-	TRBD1	TGTGCCAGCAGGACTCCAGGGGGCGATGGCTACACCTTC	CASRTPGGDGYTF
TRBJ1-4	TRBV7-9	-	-	TGTGCCAGCAGCCTACAGGGCTCAGAACTGTTTTTT	CASSLQGSELFF
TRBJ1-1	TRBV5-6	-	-	TGTGCCAGCAGCTCCCCCTGGAGGAACACTGAAGCTTTCTTT	CASSSPWRNTEAFF
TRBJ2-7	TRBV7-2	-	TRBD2	TGTGCCAGCAGCTTAGAAGGGAGCGGGGGGGCTCAAAGGAGCGAGCAGTACTTC	CASSLEGSGGAQRSEQYF
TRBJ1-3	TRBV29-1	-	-	TGCAGCGTTGCTCCAGTGTCTGGAAACACCATATATTTT	CSVAPVSGNTIYF
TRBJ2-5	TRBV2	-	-	TGTGCCAGCACCCAATGGACCAGGGGCCAGTACTTC	CASTQWTRGQYF
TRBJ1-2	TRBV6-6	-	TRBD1	TGTGCCAGCACCACCCCGGGACAGGGACATGGCTACACCTTC	CASTTPGQGHGYTF
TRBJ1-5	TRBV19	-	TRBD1	TGTGCCAGTAGTATAGGTGACAGGGGGCCTCAGCCCCAGCATTTT	CASSIGDRGPQPQHF
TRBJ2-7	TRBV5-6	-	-	TGTGCCAGCAGGCGGGGGCAGGGTCTGGACTACGAGCAGTACTTC	CASRRGQGLDYEQYF
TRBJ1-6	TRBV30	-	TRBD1	TGTGCCTGGAGTGGACAGGGGAATTCACCCCTCCACTTT	CAWSGQGNSPLHF
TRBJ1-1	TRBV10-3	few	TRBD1	TGTGCCATCAGTGGGGGACAGATTGAAGCTTTCTTT	CAISGGQIEAFF
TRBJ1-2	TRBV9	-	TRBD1	TGTGCCAGCAGCGCCGGACAGGGGGGCTATGGCTACACCTTC	CASSAGQGGYGYTF
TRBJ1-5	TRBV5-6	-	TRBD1	TGTGCCAGCAGCTTGGGACAGGGTCTCGTCCAGCCCCAGCATTTT	CASSLGQGLVQPQHF
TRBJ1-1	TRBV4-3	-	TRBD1	TGCGCCAGCAGTAGGACGACAGGGGCGAACACTGAAGCTTTCTTT	CASSRTTGANTEAFF
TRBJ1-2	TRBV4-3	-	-	TGCGCCAGTGGGATAGGCCCCCCGGGGGATGGCTACACCTTC	CASGIGPPGDGYTF
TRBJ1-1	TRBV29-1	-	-	TGCAGCGTTGAACCTGGCCTAGACACTGAAGCTTTCTTT	CSVEPGLDTEAFF
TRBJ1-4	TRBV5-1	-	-	TGCGCCAGCAGCCCCTCAGCGGGCAATGAAAAACTGTTTTTT	CASSPSAGNEKLFF
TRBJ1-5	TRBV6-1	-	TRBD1	TGTGCCAGTAAACAGGGGGCGGCCCCTCAGCCCCAGCATTTT	CASKQGAAPQPQHF
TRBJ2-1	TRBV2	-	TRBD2	TGTGCCAGCATTGGCGGGAGAAGGAACAATGAGCAGTTCTTC	CASIGGRRNNEQFF
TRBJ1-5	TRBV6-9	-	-	TGTGCCAGCAAAAAAGGAGTTAGCAATCAGCCCCAGCATTTT	CASKKGVSNQPQHF
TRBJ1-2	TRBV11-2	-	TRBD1	TGTGCCAGCAGCCCAGGGACAGGGAAGGATGGCTACACCTTC	CASSPGTGKDGYTF
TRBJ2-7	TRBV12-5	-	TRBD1	TGTGCTACTCAGGACAGGGGCTACGAGCAGTACTTC	CATQDRGYEQYF
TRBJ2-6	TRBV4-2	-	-	TGTGCCAGCAGCCAAGGTGCGGCAGGGACTGGGGCCAACGTCCTGACTTTC	CASSQGAAGTGANVLTF
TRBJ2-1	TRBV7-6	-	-	TGTGCCAGCAGCTTAGCGCCAGGGCTTAAGAATGAGCAGTTCTTC	CASSLAPGLKNEQFF
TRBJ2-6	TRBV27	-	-	TGTGCCAGCAGGGCAAACGCTGGGGCCAACGTCCTGACTTTC	CASRANAGANVLTF
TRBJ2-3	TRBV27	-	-	TGTGCCAGCAGTTTTCACCCCCCTAGATTCAAGAGCACAGATACGCAGTATTTT	CASSFHPPRFKSTDTQYF
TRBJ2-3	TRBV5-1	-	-	TGCGCCAGCAGCCCTCGGACAGATACGCAGTATTTT	CASSPRTDTQYF
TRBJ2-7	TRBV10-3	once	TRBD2	TGTGCCATCAAGGGGCGGGAGGCCGACGAGCAGTACTTC	CAIKGREADEQYF
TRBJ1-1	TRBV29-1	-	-	TGCAGCGGGACCCTGACAGGCGCGGACACTGAAGCTTTCTTT	CSGTLTGADTEAFF
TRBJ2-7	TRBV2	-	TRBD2	TGTGCCAGCAGTGCAGGGTGGGGGGGGAACTACGAGCAGTACTTC	CASSAGWGGNYEQYF